These 7 T cell receptor beta chains came from one sample sequenced in a study of blood T cell repertoires in COVID-19. Sequencing used immunoSEQ multiplex PCR; TCRdb keeps in-frame clones, though not all of them. The table has hundreds of thousands of clones, 75% to 90% seen once. The specimen was peripheral blood. These receptors were collected from a woman in her twenties or thirties with active or convalescent COVID-19.

The chain couples TRBV7-9 to TRBJ2-1; 10 nucleotides line up with TRBD2. Germline V gene lookup returns CDR1 SEHNR and CDR2 FQNEAQ (reference sequence). With 6 bases clipped from V and 4 bases from J, the junction kept 6 bases outside the gene matches. CDR3 length: 15 residues. The CDR3 DNA reads as TGTGCCAGCAGTCATAGCGGGGGGATTTACAATGAGCAGTTCTTC. Amino acids: CASSHSGGIYNEQFF.

This sequence joins TRBV4-1 and TRBJ2-3, with D tentatively TRBD1 (6 bases). Germline-derived CDR1 and CDR2 are MGHRA and YSYEKL. V gave up 2 bases and J gave up 6 bases, with 9 bases separating them. CDR3 size: 13 residues. CDR3 amino acids: CASSQQGPDTQYF. The DNA for the CDR3 is TGCGCCAGCAGCCAACAGGGGCCCGATACGCAGTATTTT.

This clone was found a few times. CDR3 region: CASRPPLQGADTEAFF. As DNA, the CDR3 is TGTGCCAGCAGGCCACCGTTACAGGGGGCGGACACTGAAGCTTTCTTT. The rearrangement uses TRBV21-1 and TRBJ1-1; the table assigns TRBD1, which was not confirmed against the DNA. TRBV21-1 constitutes a pseudogene. The CDR3 has 16 amino acids.

This rearrangement joins TRBV2 to TRBJ2-1; 9 nucleotides agree with TRBD1. In germline, CDR1 is SNHLY, CDR2 FYNNEI. CDR3 length equals 15 residues. The trim removed 6 bases at V and 3 bases at J, leaving 6 bases unmatched. Written as DNA, the CDR3 is TGTGCCAGCAGGACCGGGACAGGGATCTACAATGAGCAGTTCTTC. Amino acid sequence: CASRTGTGIYNEQFF.

This chain links TRBV7-9 with TRBJ2-3, with D perhaps TRBD1 (5 bases). The CDR3 covers 14 residues. V was trimmed by 1 base and J by 6 bases, leaving 11 bases between them. The germline V gene encodes CDR1 SEHNR and CDR2 FQNEAQ (reference sequence). The CDR3, as DNA: TGTGCCAGCAGCTTAGAAGGCAGGGTTGATACGCAGTATTTT. It yields the protein CASSLEGRVDTQYF.

The J gene is TRBJ2-7, the V gene TRBV9, with 8 nucleotides matching TRBD1. The CDR3 covers 14 residues. The germline V gene encodes CDR1 SGDLS and CDR2 YYNGEE. V trimming: 4 bases; J trimming: 5 bases; junction bases outside the gene matches: 8. The CDR3 loop reads CASSPGGPVDEQYF. CDR3 sequence (DNA): TGTGCCAGCAGCCCAGGGGGCCCCGTGGACGAGCAGTACTTC.

The chain combines TRBV30 with TRBJ2-3; D gene ambiguous. This CDR3 has 13 amino acids. Germline-derived CDR1 and CDR2 are GTSNPN and SVGIG (reference sequence). Trimming cost V 3 bases and J 2 bases, with 9 bases left between them. The CDR3 DNA reads as TGTGCCTGGAGCTCTAGGTCCACAGATACGCAGTATTTT. The encoded protein is CAWSSRSTDTQYF.